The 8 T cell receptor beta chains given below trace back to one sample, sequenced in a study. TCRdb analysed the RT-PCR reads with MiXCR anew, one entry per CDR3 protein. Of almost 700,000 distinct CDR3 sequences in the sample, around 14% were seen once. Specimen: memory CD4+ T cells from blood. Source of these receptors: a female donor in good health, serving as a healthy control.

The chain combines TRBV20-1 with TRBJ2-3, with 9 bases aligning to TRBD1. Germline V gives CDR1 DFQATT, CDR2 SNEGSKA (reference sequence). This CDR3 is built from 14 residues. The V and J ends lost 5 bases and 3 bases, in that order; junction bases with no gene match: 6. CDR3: CSASGQGQTDTQYF. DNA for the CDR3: TGCAGTGCTTCCGGACAGGGGCAAACAGATACGCAGTATTTT.

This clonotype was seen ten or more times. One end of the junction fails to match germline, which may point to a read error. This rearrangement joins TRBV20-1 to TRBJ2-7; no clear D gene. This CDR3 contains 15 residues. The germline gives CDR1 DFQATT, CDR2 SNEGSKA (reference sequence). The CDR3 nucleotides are TGCAGTGCGAGAGCCTCATCCCGGGCCACCTACGAGCAGTACTTC. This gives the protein CSARASSRATYEQYF.

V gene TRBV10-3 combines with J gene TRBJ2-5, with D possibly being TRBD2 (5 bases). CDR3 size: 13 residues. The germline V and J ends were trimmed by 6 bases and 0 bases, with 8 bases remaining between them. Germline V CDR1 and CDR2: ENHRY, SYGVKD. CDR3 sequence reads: CAIRAADQETQYF. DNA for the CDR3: TGTGCCATCAGGGCAGCGGACCAAGAGACCCAGTACTTC.

The CDR3 reads CASSLTGVYYGYTF. The DNA for the CDR3 is TGTGCCAGCAGTCTCACAGGGGTGTACTATGGCTACACCTTC. This sequence joins TRBV28 and TRBJ1-2; 7 bases agree with TRBD1. Per germline, CDR1 MDHEN and CDR2 SYDVKM. The CDR3 is made up of 14 amino acids. V was pared by 5 bases and J by 3 bases, with 6 bases of the junction left unmatched.

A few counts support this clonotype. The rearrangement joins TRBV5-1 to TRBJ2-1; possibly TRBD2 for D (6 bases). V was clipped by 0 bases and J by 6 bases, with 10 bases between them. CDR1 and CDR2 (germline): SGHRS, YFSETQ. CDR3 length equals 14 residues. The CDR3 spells CASSLGQTSNEQFF. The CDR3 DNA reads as TGCGCCAGCAGCTTGGGACAGACTAGCAATGAGCAGTTCTTC.

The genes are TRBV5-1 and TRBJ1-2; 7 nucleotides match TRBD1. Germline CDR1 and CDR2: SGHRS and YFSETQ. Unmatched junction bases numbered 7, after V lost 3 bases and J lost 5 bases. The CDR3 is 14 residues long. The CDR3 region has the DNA TGCGCCAGCAGCTACCCGGGACAGACATATGGCTACACCTTC. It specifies CASSYPGQTYGYTF.

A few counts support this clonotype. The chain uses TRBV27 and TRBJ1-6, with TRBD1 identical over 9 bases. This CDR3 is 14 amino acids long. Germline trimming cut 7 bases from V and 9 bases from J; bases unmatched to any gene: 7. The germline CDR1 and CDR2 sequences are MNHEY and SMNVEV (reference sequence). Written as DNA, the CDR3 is TGTGCCAGCACCCCGACAGGGGGAGGTTCACCCCTCCACTTT. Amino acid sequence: CASTPTGGGSPLHF.

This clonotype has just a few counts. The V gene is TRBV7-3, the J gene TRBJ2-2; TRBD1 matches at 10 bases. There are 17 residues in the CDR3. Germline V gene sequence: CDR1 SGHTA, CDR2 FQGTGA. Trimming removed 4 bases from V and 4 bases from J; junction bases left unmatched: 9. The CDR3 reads CASSSNMGQGFTGELFF. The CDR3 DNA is TGTGCCAGCAGCTCAAATATGGGACAGGGGTTCACCGGGGAGCTGTTTTTT.